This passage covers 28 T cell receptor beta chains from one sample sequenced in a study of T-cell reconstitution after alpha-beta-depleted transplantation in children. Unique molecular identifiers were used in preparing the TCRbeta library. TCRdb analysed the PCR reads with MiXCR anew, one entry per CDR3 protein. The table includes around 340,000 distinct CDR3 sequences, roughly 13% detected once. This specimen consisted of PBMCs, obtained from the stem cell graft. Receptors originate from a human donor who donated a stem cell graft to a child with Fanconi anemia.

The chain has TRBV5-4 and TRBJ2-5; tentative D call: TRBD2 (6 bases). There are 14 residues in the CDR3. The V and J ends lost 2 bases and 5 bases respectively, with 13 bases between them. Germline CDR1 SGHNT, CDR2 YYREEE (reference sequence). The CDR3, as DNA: TGTGCCAGCAGCTTCGCGGGGCCGACGGAGACCCAGTACTTC. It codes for CASSFAGPTETQYF. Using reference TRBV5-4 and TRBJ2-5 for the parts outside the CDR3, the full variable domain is ETGVTQSPTHLIKTRGQQVTLRCSSQSGHNTVSWYQQALGQGPQFIFQYYREEENGRGNFPPRFSGLQFPNYSSELNVNALELDDSALYLCASSFAGPTETQYFGPGTRLLVL.

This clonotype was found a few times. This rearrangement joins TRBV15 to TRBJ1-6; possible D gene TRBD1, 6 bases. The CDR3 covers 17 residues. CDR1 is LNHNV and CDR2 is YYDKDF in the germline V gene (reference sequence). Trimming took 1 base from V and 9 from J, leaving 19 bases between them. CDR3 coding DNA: TGTGCCACCAGCAGAGCAGGGGCAGGGTCCTCGGGTTCACCCCTCCACTTT. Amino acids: CATSRAGAGSSGSPLHF. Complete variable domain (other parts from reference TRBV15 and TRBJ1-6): DAMVIQNPRYQVTQFGKPVTLSCSQTLNHNVMYWYQQKSSQAPKLLFHYYDKDFNNEADTPDNFQSRRPNTSFCFLDIRSPGLGDTAMYLCATSRAGAGSSGSPLHFGNGTRLTVT.

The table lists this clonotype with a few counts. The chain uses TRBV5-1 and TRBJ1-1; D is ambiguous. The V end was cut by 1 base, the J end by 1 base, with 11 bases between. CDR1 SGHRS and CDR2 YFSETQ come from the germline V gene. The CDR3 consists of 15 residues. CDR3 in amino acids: CASSLPMGKNTEAFF. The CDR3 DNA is TGCGCCAGCAGCTTGCCTATGGGGAAGAACACTGAAGCTTTCTTT.

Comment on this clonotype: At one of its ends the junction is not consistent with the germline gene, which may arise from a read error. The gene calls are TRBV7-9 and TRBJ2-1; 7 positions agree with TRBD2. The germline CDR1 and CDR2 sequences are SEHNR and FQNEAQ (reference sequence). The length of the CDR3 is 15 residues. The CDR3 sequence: CAISFGLAERYEQFF. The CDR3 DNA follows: TGTGCCATCAGCTTTGGGCTAGCGGAGAGGTACGAGCAGTTCTTC.

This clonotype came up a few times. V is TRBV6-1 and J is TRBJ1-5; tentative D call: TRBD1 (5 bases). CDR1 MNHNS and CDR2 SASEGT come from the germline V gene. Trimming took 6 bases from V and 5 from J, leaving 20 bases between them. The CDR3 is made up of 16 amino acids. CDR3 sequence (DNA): TGTGCCAGCAGGGACATCGGGCAGGGAAGCGATCAGCCCCAGCATTTT. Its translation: CASRDIGQGSDQPQHF.

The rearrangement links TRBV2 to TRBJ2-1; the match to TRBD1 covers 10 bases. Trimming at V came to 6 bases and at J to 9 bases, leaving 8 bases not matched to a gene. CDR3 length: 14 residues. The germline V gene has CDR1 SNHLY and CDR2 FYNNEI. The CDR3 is CASRGDRGRGEQFF. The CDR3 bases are TGTGCCAGCAGGGGGGACAGGGGACGAGGTGAGCAGTTCTTC.

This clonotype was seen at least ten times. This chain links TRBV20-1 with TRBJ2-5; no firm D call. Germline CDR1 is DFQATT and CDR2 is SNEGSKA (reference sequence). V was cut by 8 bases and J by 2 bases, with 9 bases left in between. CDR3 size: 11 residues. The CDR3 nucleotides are TGCAGTTATATTGATCAAGAGACCCAGTACTTC. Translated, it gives CSYIDQETQYF.

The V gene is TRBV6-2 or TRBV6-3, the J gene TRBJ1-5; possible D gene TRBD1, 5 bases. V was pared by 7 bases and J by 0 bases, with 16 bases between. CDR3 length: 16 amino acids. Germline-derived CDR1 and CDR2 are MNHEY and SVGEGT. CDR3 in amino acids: CASTPPGGDSNQPQHF. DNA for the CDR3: TGTGCCAGCACTCCGCCCGGGGGTGATAGCAATCAGCCCCAGCATTTT.

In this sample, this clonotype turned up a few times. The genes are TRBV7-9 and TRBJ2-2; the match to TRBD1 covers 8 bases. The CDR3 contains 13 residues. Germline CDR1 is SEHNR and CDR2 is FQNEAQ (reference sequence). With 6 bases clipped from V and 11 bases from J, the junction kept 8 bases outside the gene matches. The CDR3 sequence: CASRTGVAEELFF. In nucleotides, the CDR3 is TGTGCCAGCAGGACAGGGGTAGCGGAAGAGCTGTTTTTT.

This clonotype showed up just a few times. The CDR3 sequence: CASSYSTGVGGANVLTF. DNA of the CDR3: TGTGCCAGCAGTTACTCTACAGGGGTCGGTGGGGCCAACGTCCTGACTTTC. The chain couples TRBV6-5 to TRBJ2-6; 7 positions match TRBD1. V was clipped by 0 bases and J by 3 bases; unmatched bases: 5. The CDR3 spans 17 residues. Germline CDR1 reads MNHEY; CDR2 reads SVGAGI.

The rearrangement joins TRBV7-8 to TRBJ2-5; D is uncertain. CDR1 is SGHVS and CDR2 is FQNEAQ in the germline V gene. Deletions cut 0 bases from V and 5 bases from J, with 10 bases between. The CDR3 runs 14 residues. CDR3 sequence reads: CASSLARGWETQYF. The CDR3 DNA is TGTGCCAGCAGCTTAGCGCGCGGATGGGAGACCCAGTACTTC.

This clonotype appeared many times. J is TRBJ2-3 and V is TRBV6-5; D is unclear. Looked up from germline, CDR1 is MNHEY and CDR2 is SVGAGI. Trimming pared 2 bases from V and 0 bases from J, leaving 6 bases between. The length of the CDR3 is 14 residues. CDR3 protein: CASSYTRSTDTQYF. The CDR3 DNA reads TGTGCCAGCAGTTACACACGAAGCACAGATACGCAGTATTTT.

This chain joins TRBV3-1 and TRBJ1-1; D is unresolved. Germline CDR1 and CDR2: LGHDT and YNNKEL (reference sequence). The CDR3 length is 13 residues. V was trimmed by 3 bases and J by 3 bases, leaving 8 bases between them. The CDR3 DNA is TGTGCCAGCAGCCACCGGGAGTACACTGAAGCTTTCTTT. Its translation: CASSHREYTEAFF.

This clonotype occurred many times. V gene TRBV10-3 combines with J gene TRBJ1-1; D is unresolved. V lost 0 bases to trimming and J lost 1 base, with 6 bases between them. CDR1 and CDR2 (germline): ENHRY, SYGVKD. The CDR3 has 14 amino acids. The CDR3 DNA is TGTGCCATCAGTGAGTCGATCAGGAACACTGAAGCTTTCTTT. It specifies CAISESIRNTEAFF.

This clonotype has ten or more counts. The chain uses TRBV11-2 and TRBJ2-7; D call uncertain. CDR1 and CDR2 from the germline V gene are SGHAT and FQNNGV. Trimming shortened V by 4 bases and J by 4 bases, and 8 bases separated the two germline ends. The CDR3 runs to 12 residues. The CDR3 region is CASSSWAYEQYF. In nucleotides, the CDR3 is TGTGCCAGCAGCTCCTGGGCATACGAGCAGTACTTC.

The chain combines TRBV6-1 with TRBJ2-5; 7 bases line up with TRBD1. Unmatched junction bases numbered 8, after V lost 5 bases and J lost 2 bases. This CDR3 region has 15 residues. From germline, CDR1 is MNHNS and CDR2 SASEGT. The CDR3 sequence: CASSRQGIGQETQYF. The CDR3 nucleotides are TGTGCCAGCAGTCGACAGGGTATAGGGCAAGAGACCCAGTACTTC.

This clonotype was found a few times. The CDR3 reads CASSLSGGEDTQYF. The CDR3 nucleotides are TGCGCCAGCAGCTTATCAGGGGGCGAAGATACGCAGTATTTT. The chain links TRBV5-1 to TRBJ2-3; 8 nucleotides match TRBD1. Trimming took 2 bases from V and 5 from J; bases not matched to a gene: 4. This CDR3 has 14 residues. CDR1 SGHRS and CDR2 YFSETQ come from the germline V gene.

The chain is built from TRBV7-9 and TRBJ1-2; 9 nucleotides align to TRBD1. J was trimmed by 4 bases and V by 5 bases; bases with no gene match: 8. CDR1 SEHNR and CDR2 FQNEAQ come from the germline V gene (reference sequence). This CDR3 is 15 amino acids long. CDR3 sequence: CASSPGHRGPYGYTF. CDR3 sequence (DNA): TGTGCCAGCAGCCCGGGGCACAGGGGGCCCTATGGCTACACCTTC.

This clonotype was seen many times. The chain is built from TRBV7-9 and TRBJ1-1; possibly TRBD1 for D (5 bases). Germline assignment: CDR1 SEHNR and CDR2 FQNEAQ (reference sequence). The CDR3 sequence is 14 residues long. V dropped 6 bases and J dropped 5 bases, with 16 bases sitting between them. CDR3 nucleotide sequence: TGTGCCAGCAGTTCCTCGGGGGTAGGGACTGAAGCTTTCTTT. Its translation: CASSSSGVGTEAFF.

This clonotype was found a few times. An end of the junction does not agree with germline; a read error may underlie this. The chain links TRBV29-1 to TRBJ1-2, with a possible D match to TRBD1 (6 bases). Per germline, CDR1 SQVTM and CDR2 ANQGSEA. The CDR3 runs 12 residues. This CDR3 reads CSVNTQTGRIAF. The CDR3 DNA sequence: TGCAGCGTTAATACCCAGACAGGTCGCATTGCCTTC. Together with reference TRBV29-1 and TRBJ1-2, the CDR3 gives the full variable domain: SAVISQKPSRDICQRGTSLTIQCQVDSQVTMMFWYRQQPGQSLTLIATANQGSEATYESGFVIDKFPISRPNLTFSTLTVSNMSPEDSSIYLCSVNTQTGRIAFGSGTRLTVV.

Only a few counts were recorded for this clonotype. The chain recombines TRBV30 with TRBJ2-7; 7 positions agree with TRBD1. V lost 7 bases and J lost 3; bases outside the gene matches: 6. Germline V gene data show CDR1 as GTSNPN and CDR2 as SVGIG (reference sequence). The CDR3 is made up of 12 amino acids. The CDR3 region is CAFDRANYEQYF. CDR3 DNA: TGTGCCTTTGACAGGGCCAACTACGAGCAGTACTTC. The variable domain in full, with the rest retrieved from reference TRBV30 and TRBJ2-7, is SQTIHQWPATLVQPVGSPLSLECTVEGTSNPNLYWYRQAAGRGLQLLFYSVGIGQISSEVPQNLSASRPQDRQFILSSKKLLLSDSGFYLCAFDRANYEQYFGPGTRLTVT.

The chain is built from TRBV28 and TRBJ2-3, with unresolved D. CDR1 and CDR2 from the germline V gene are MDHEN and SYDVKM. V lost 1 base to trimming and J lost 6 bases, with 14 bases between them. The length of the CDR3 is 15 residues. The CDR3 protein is CASSLLSVGTDTQYF. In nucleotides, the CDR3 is TGTGCCAGCAGTTTATTATCCGTGGGTACTGATACGCAGTATTTT.

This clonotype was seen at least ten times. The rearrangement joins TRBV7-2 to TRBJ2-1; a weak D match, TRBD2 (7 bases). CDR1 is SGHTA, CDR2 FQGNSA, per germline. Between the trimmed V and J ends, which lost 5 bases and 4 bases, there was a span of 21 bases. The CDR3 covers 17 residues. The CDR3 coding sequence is TGTGCCAGCAGCCCCCCAGAAGGGGGGGCTTCTTACAATGAGCAGTTCTTC. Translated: CASSPPEGGASYNEQFF.

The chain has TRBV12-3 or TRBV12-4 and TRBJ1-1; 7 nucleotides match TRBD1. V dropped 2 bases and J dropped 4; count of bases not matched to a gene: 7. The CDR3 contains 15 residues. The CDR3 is CASSLPDRVPTEAFF. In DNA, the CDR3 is TGTGCCAGCAGTTTACCAGACAGGGTGCCCACTGAAGCTTTCTTT.

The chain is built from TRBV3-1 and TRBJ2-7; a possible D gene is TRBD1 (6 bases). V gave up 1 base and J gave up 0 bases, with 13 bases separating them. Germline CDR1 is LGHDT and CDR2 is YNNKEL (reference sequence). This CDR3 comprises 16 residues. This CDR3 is CASSQGTVSSSYEQYF. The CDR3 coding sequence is TGTGCCAGCAGCCAAGGGACAGTTTCAAGCTCCTACGAGCAGTACTTC.

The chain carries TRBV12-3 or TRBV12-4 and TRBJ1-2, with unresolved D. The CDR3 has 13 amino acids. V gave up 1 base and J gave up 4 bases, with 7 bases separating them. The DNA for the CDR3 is TGTGCCAGCAGTTTAGACCAGATCTATGGCTACACCTTC. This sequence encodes CASSLDQIYGYTF.

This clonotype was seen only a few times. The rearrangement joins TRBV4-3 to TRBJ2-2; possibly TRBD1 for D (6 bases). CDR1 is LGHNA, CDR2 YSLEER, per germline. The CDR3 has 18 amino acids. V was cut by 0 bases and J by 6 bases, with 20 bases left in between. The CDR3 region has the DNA TGCGCCAGCAGCCAAGATCGGGTGGGGGCAGGTTTGGCCGGGGAGCTGTTTTTT. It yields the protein CASSQDRVGAGLAGELFF.

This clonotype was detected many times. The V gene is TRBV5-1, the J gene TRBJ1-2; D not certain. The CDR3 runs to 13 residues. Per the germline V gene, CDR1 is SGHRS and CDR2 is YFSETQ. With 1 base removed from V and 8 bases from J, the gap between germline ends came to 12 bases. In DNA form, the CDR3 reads TGCGCCAGCAGCTTGTTGGGTCTCCCGGGCTACACCTTC. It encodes CASSLLGLPGYTF.